This T cell receptor beta chain was recovered during a study of Ad26.COV2.S vaccination and SARS-CoV-2 variants. Whole-study findings and limits: Recipients of either vaccine or placebo displayed similar breadth of non-spike TCRs. Placebo recipients showed lower spike-specific TCR breadth than vaccinees. Substantial breadth in spike-specific CD8+ and CD4+ T cell responses was reportedly seen after vaccination. TCR breadth and depth analyses may have underestimated total T cell responses.

Trimming removed 1 base at V and 5 bases at J, with 12 bases between. The length of the CDR3 is 15 residues. Germline lookup yields CDR1 MGHRA and CDR2 YSYEKL. Only in-frame clones appear in the TCRdb table, and some are missing; sequencing was by immunoSEQ multiplex PCR. The sample holds some 180,000 clones, around 90% seen once. This clone was counted between two and nine times. Antigen: not known. The source is a human donor who had recovered from COVID-19. This specimen was peripheral blood, taken after recovery from COVID-19. The V call is TRBV4-1, the J call TRBJ1-5, with D unclear. For the CDR3, the DNA is TGCGCCAGCAGCCAAGGGTTAAGAGGCGATCAGCCCCAGCATTTT. This encodes CASSQGLRGDQPQHF.